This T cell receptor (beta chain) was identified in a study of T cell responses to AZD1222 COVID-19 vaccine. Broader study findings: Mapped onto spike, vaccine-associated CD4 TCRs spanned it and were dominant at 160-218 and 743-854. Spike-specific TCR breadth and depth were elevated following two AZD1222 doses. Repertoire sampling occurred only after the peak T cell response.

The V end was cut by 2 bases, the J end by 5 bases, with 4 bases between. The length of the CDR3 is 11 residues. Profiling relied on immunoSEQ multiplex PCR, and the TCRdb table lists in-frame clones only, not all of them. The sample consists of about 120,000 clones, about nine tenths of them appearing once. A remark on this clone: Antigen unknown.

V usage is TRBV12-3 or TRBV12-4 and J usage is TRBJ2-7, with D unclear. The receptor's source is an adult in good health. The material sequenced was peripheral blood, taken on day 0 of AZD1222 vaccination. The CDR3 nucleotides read TGTGCCAGCAGTTTATCCCACGAGCAGTACTTC. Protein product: CASSLSHEQYF.